These 27 T cell receptor beta chains came from one sample sequenced in a study of T cell responses to AZD1222 COVID-19 vaccine. Assay used: immunoSEQ multiplex PCR; TCRdb lists only in-frame clones, some missing. The sample holds fewer than 200,000 clones, roughly 92% seen once. This material consisted of peripheral blood, taken on day 0 of AZD1222 vaccination. These receptors were taken from an adult in good health.

The V call is TRBV2, the J call TRBJ1-2; D gene unclear. Germline V CDR1 and CDR2: SNHLY, FYNNEI. The ends were cut back, 4 bases at V and 1 base at J, with 7 bases in the middle. The CDR3 runs to 13 residues. The CDR3, as DNA: TGTGCCAGCAGTGTTGGCCGTAACTATGGCTACACCTTC. Translated, it gives CASSVGRNYGYTF.

In the case of this clone: One end of the junction does not line up with germline, which may come from a read error. The V call is TRBV7-9, the J call TRBJ1-2; D might be TRBD1 (6 bases). Germline loops: CDR1 SEHNR, CDR2 FQNEAQ (reference sequence). This CDR3 has 12 residues. The CDR3 DNA follows: TGTGCCAGCAGCTTAACGTTGGACAGTCAGAACTTC. It specifies CASSLTLDSQNF.

The V gene is TRBV18, the J gene TRBJ2-3, with 9 bases identical to TRBD2. Germline loops: CDR1 KGHSH, CDR2 LQKENI. V trimming: 1 base; J trimming: 5 bases; junction bases outside the gene matches: 4. The CDR3 consists of 15 residues. CDR3 loop: CASSPQRGVGDTQYF. As DNA, the CDR3 is TGTGCCAGCTCACCACAGCGGGGGGTTGGAGATACGCAGTATTTT.

J is TRBJ2-2 and V is TRBV4-2, with 10 bases identical to TRBD2. V gave up 4 bases and J gave up 2 bases; unmatched junction bases: 4. This CDR3 region has 16 residues. Germline V gene data show CDR1 as LGHNA and CDR2 as YNFKEQ. This CDR3 reads CASSLGLAENTGELFF. In nucleotides, the CDR3 is TGTGCCAGCAGCCTCGGACTAGCGGAAAACACCGGGGAGCTGTTTTTT.

This clone is a singleton in its sample. The V and J genes are TRBV12-3 or TRBV12-4 and TRBJ1-4; maybe TRBD1 (5 bases). V gave up 4 bases and J gave up 8 bases, with 8 bases separating them. The CDR3 is 12 amino acids. CDR3 in DNA: TGTGCCAGCAGTTGGACAACCGAAAAACTGTTTTTT. Encoded protein: CASSWTTEKLFF.

The J gene is TRBJ1-5, the V gene TRBV5-8, with D perhaps TRBD1 (6 bases). V lost 4 bases, J lost 0 bases, and 11 bases lay in between. The CDR3 totals 15 residues. The V gene's germline CDR1 is SGHTS and CDR2 YDEGEE. This chain's CDR3 is CASSVWGHSNQPQHF. The CDR3 nucleotides read TGTGCCAGCAGCGTATGGGGACATAGCAATCAGCCCCAGCATTTT.

This chain joins TRBV11-2 and TRBJ1-5, with D tentatively TRBD1 (5 bases). CDR3 size: 15 residues. Per the germline V gene, CDR1 is SGHAT and CDR2 is FQNNGV. Trimming stripped 1 base from V and 0 bases from J, with 7 bases between. CDR3 nucleotide sequence: TGTGCCAGCAGCTTAGGACAGCTTAGCAATCAGCCCCAGCATTTT. This sequence encodes CASSLGQLSNQPQHF.

The rearrangement uses TRBV7-6 and TRBJ2-1, with 8 bases matching TRBD2. Germline CDR1 and CDR2: SGHVS and FNYEAQ. The J segment lost 2 bases and the V segment lost 1 base, leaving 1 base of the junction unmatched. The CDR3 consists of 15 residues. The chain's CDR3 is CASSLDGRAYNEQFF. CDR3 in DNA: TGTGCCAGCAGCTTAGACGGGAGGGCCTACAATGAGCAGTTCTTC.

CDR3 in amino acids: CASSLIESDTQYF. In DNA form, the CDR3 reads TGCGCCAGCAGTCTGATAGAGTCAGATACGCAGTATTTT. The chain is built from TRBV4-3 and TRBJ2-3; no definite D call. The germline V and J ends were trimmed by 6 bases and 4 bases, with 11 bases remaining between them. The CDR3 consists of 13 residues. In germline, CDR1 is LGHNA, CDR2 YSLEER.

The chain carries TRBV15 and TRBJ2-3; 8 nucleotides line up with TRBD1. The ends lost 3 bases at V and 2 bases at J; junction bases unmatched: 7. CDR1 and CDR2 from the germline V gene are LNHNV and YYDKDF (reference sequence). This CDR3 is 16 amino acids long. CDR3 loop: CATSRLGQAITDTQYF. CDR3 nucleotide sequence: TGTGCCACCAGCAGGCTGGGACAGGCAATCACAGATACGCAGTATTTT.

CDR3 bases: TGTGCCAGCAGTCCCGCCGGGACTAGCGGCGAGCAGTACTTC. It translates to CASSPAGTSGEQYF. The V call is TRBV27, the J call TRBJ2-7, with 11 bases matching TRBD2. Germline lookup yields CDR1 MNHEY and CDR2 SMNVEV (reference sequence). The CDR3 runs 14 residues. V was pared by 5 bases and J by 6 bases, with 6 bases of the junction left unmatched.

This clone has only one observation. The chain combines TRBV30 with TRBJ1-2; the D is unclear. CDR3 length: 13 residues. Germline CDR1 GTSNPN, CDR2 SVGIG (reference sequence). Trimming took 4 bases from V and 8 from J, leaving 17 bases between them. CDR3 nucleotide sequence: TGTGCCTGGAAAAAGACGGGTTACGGAGGCTACACCTTC. Translated, it gives CAWKKTGYGGYTF.

The chain has TRBV5-1 and TRBJ2-7, with TRBD1 matching over 8 bases. Germline V gene sequence: CDR1 SGHRS, CDR2 YFSETQ. The CDR3 is 15 residues long. J lost 1 base, V lost 3 bases, and 6 bases had no gene match. CDR3 coding DNA: TGCGCCAGCAGCTCGCCCGACAGGGGTTCCTACGAGCAGTACTTC. Its protein is CASSSPDRGSYEQYF.

The chain employs TRBV5-6 and TRBJ1-4, with 9 nucleotides matching TRBD1. V lost 0 bases and J lost 2; bases outside the gene matches: 2. Germline V CDR1 and CDR2: SGHDT, YYEEEE. CDR3 length: 16 amino acids. The CDR3 DNA reads as TGTGCCAGCAGCTTGGACAGGGGGCAGACTAATGAAAAACTGTTTTTT. Translating it yields CASSLDRGQTNEKLFF.

The table lists this clone with a count of one. V usage is TRBV19 and J usage is TRBJ2-2; 11 bases match TRBD2. Germline trimming cut 6 bases from V and 6 bases from J; bases unmatched to any gene: 3. Germline V gene data show CDR1 as LNHDA and CDR2 as SQIVND (reference sequence). The CDR3 sequence is 14 residues long. CDR3 amino acids: CASRTSGSAGELFF. CDR3 bases: TGTGCCAGTAGAACTAGCGGGAGTGCCGGGGAGCTGTTTTTT.

The rearrangement links TRBV5-1 to TRBJ2-1; 8 positions agree with TRBD1. Germline CDR1 reads SGHRS; CDR2 reads YFSETQ. CDR3 length: 15 amino acids. Unmatched junction bases numbered 6, after V lost 3 bases and J lost 4 bases. The CDR3 sequence is CASSWAGQAYNEQFF. The CDR3 bases are TGCGCCAGCAGCTGGGCGGGACAGGCGTACAATGAGCAGTTCTTC.

CDR3 bases: TGCGCCAGCAGCCAAGACGGAACCGGGACACTGGAGACCCAGTACTTC. This sequence encodes CASSQDGTGTLETQYF. The rearrangement links TRBV4-1 to TRBJ2-5, with a possible D match to TRBD1 (6 bases). Per the germline V gene, CDR1 is MGHRA and CDR2 is YSYEKL. The CDR3 is 16 amino acids. Trimming took off 0 bases at V and 5 bases at J, with 16 bases between the two ends.

The chain recombines TRBV7-6 with TRBJ2-1; TRBD1 matches 8 bases. CDR1 is SGHVS and CDR2 is FNYEAQ in the germline V gene. V lost 4 bases to trimming and J lost 7 bases; unmatched junction nucleotides: 12. This CDR3 contains 16 residues. The CDR3 DNA is TGTGCCAGCAGCTGGGTCGGACAGGGTGATTGGAATGAGCAGTTCTTC. Translation gives CASSWVGQGDWNEQFF.

CDR3 DNA sequence: TGTGCCAGCAGCCAGTGGGCTAGCGGGGACCACAATGAGCAGTTCTTC. This sequence encodes CASSQWASGDHNEQFF. J is TRBJ2-1 and V is TRBV3-1 (or the pseudogene TRBV3-2), with TRBD2 matching over 9 bases. Germline V gene lookup returns CDR1 LGHDT and CDR2 YNNKEL (reference sequence). With V trimmed by 3 bases and J by 5 bases, 8 bases remained unmatched. The CDR3 extends over 16 amino acids.

This clone came up once. The V call is TRBV5-8, the J call TRBJ2-1, with D possibly matching TRBD1 (5 bases). Trimming took off 5 bases at V and 0 bases at J, with 15 bases between the two ends. This CDR3 region has 16 residues. Germline CDR1 is SGHTS and CDR2 is YDEGEE. The DNA for the CDR3 is TGTGCCAGCAGAACATCTCAGGGTATCTCCTACAATGAGCAGTTCTTC. This sequence encodes CASRTSQGISYNEQFF.

The DNA for the CDR3 is TGTGCCAGCAGCTTGTCGTCTAGCGGGAGGGTTATCACCGGGGAGCTGTTTTTT. Translated, it gives CASSLSSSGRVITGELFF. The chain joins TRBV5-6 to TRBJ2-2; TRBD2 matches at 12 bases. The CDR3 loop spans 18 amino acids. V lost 1 base and J lost 4; bases outside the gene matches: 8. Germline loops: CDR1 SGHDT, CDR2 YYEEEE.

CDR3 residues: CASSQGVSYEQYF. CDR3 DNA sequence: TGTGCCAGCTCCCAGGGGGTGAGCTACGAGCAGTACTTC. The V call is TRBV18, the J call TRBJ2-7, with 7 bases aligning to TRBD1. CDR1 KGHSH and CDR2 LQKENI come from the germline V gene. There are 13 residues in the CDR3. J gave up 3 bases and V 6 bases, and 5 bases lay outside the gene matches.

Notes on this clone: Its ends do not fully match the called genes, so a read error is possible. This sequence joins TRBV19 and TRBJ2-7; 7 bases line up with TRBD1. CDR1 is LNHDA and CDR2 is SQIVND in the germline V gene (reference sequence). The CDR3 covers 14 residues. The CDR3: CASRADRETSNFFF. The CDR3 nucleotides are TGTGCCAGTAGGGCTGACAGGGAGACCTCCAACTTTTTCTTC.

The V gene is TRBV5-8, the J gene TRBJ1-5; a possible D gene is TRBD1 (5 bases). There are 14 residues in the CDR3. Trimming removed 2 bases at V and 7 bases at J, with 13 bases between. From germline, CDR1 is SGHTS and CDR2 YDEGEE. The DNA of the CDR3 is TGTGCCAGCAGCTTTGACAGTCAGGTGCAGCCCCAGCATTTT. The encoded protein is CASSFDSQVQPQHF.

The chain joins TRBV4-1 to TRBJ1-2, with 9 bases lining up with TRBD1. The CDR3 contains 18 residues. Germline loops: CDR1 MGHRA, CDR2 YSYEKL. The V gene end was trimmed by 2 bases and the J gene end by 4 bases; junction bases not matched to a gene: 14. This chain's CDR3 is CASSQPTGGRLSTYGYTF. CDR3 nucleotides: TGCGCCAGCAGCCAACCGACAGGGGGTCGACTTAGTACCTATGGCTACACCTTC.

The rearrangement links TRBV5-4 to TRBJ2-2; TRBD2 is a possible D gene (5 bases). The ends were cut back, 0 bases at V and 6 bases at J, with 6 bases in the middle. Per the germline V gene, CDR1 is SGHNT and CDR2 is YYREEE (reference sequence). This CDR3 spans 13 amino acids. CDR3: CASSLGGPGELFF. CDR3 nucleotide sequence: TGTGCCAGCAGCTTGGGAGGGCCCGGGGAGCTGTTTTTT.

The chain combines TRBV2 with TRBJ2-5; D possibly uses TRBD1 or TRBD2 (5 bases each). V was clipped by 1 base and J by 1 base, with 13 bases between them. Germline V gene lookup returns CDR1 SNHLY and CDR2 FYNNEI. The CDR3 has 16 residues. The DNA of the CDR3 is TGTGCCAGCAGTGAAGACCGGGTCGGGACCCAAGAGACCCAGTACTTC. This gives the protein CASSEDRVGTQETQYF.